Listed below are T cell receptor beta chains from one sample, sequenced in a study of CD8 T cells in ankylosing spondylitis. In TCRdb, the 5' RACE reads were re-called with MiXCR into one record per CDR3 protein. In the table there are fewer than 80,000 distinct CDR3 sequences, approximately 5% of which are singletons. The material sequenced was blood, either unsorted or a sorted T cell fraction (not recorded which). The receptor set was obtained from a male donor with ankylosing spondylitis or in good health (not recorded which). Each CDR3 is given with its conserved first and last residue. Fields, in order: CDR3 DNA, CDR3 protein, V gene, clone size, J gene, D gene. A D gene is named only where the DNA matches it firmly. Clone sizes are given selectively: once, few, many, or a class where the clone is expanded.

DNA: TGTGCCAGTAGTAACCCTTACCTGGGACAGGGGAACACTGAAGCTTTCTTT
CDR3: CASSNPYLGQGNTEAFF
V: TRBV19
size: many
J: TRBJ1-1
D: TRBD1

DNA: TGTGCCTGGACTTTAGTGGGAGGGGGCAATCAGCCCCAGCATTTT
CDR3: CAWTLVGGGNQPQHF
V: TRBV30
size: few
J: TRBJ1-5
D: .

DNA: TGTGCCAGCAGTTACTCCCCTAGCGGGGGGAATACGCAGTATTTT
CDR3: CASSYSPSGGNTQYF
V: TRBV6-5
size: many
J: TRBJ2-3
D: TRBD2

DNA: TGTGCCAGTAGTCCGTTGTCAGATACGCAGTATTTT
CDR3: CASSPLSDTQYF
V: TRBV19
size: many
J: TRBJ2-3
D: .

DNA: TGCGCCAGCAGCCAAGATGCGGCGGCTGGGGCCAACGTCCTGACTTTC
CDR3: CASSQDAAAGANVLTF
V: TRBV4-1
size: many
J: TRBJ2-6
D: .

DNA: TGTGCCTGGAGTGTACGAAATAGCGAGCAGTACTTC
CDR3: CAWSVRNSEQYF
V: TRBV30
size: many
J: TRBJ2-7
D: .

DNA: TGTGCCAGCAGCTTAGGGGGGGGTACCTACAATGAGCAGTTCTTC
CDR3: CASSLGGGTYNEQFF
V: TRBV11-3
size: many
J: TRBJ2-1
D: TRBD2

DNA: TGTGCCAGCAGTTCCCAGACAGGGTGGGGTGAAGCTTTCTTT
CDR3: CASSSQTGWGEAFF
V: TRBV12-3/TRBV12-4
size: many
J: TRBJ1-1
D: TRBD1

DNA: TGCGCCAGCAGCTTGGAGGCGAGGAACACTGAAGCTTTCTTT
CDR3: CASSLEARNTEAFF
V: TRBV5-1
size: many
J: TRBJ1-1
D: .

DNA: TGTGCCAGCAGTTACCCTCTGGAAGGGCACTATGGCTACACCTTC
CDR3: CASSYPLEGHYGYTF
V: TRBV28
size: many
J: TRBJ1-2
D: .

DNA: TGTGCCAGCAGCCAAGGGACAGGGAATGAGCAGTTCTTC
CDR3: CASSQGTGNEQFF
V: TRBV4-2
size: many
J: TRBJ2-1
D: TRBD1

DNA: TGCAGTGCTAGAGATCTGGGGGGGAGCTACAATGAGCAGTTCTTC
CDR3: CSARDLGGSYNEQFF
V: TRBV20-1
size: many
J: TRBJ2-1
D: TRBD2

DNA: TGCAGCGTTGAAGATCCCGGGGGGAATTCTGGAAACACCATATATTTT
CDR3: CSVEDPGGNSGNTIYF
V: TRBV29-1
size: many
J: TRBJ1-3
D: .

DNA: TGTGCCAGCAGCCCGCGACTAGCTGGCGAGCAGTTCTTC
CDR3: CASSPRLAGEQFF
V: TRBV3-1
size: many
J: TRBJ2-1
D: TRBD2

DNA: TGTGCCAGCAGCTTAGACAGGAACTCTGGAAACACCATATATTTT
CDR3: CASSLDRNSGNTIYF
V: TRBV7-3
size: many
J: TRBJ1-3
D: .

DNA: TGTGCCATCAGTGATCCCCAGGGGGTATCGGACACTGAAGCTTTCTTT
CDR3: CAISDPQGVSDTEAFF
V: TRBV10-3
size: many
J: TRBJ1-1
D: TRBD1

DNA: TGTGCCACCAGTGACCCCCTCGAAGCCGAGGAAAAACTGTTTTTT
CDR3: CATSDPLEAEEKLFF
V: TRBV24-1
size: medium-sized
J: TRBJ1-4
D: .

DNA: TGTGCCAGCACCCCGGTCGAACGACGTTTCTACGAGCAGTACTTC
CDR3: CASTPVERRFYEQYF
V: TRBV5-8
size: many
J: TRBJ2-7
D: .

DNA: TGCAGTGCTAGGGGGTTTGTCTCCTATAATTCACCCCTCCACTTT
CDR3: CSARGFVSYNSPLHF
V: TRBV20-1
size: many
J: TRBJ1-6
D: .

DNA: TGCGCCAGCAGCCAAACCTACAGAGTAGATACGCAGTATTTT
CDR3: CASSQTYRVDTQYF
V: TRBV4-1
size: many
J: TRBJ2-3
D: .

DNA: TGTGCCAGCAGCTTAGCGAGGGACAGTGGTGAGCAGTTCTTC
CDR3: CASSLARDSGEQFF
V: TRBV7-2
size: few
J: TRBJ2-1
D: TRBD1

DNA: TGTGCCAGCAGTCAGGGGCATGATCAGCCCCAGCATTTT
CDR3: CASSQGHDQPQHF
V: TRBV5-6
size: many
J: TRBJ1-5
D: .

DNA: TGTGCCAGCAGCGTAGTAGCTAGCGGAAGCACGGATACGCAGTATTTT
CDR3: CASSVVASGSTDTQYF
V: TRBV9
size: .
J: TRBJ2-3
D: TRBD2

DNA: TGTGCCAGCAGCCCCGACACAGGGGCCAACGTCCTGACTTTC
CDR3: CASSPDTGANVLTF
V: TRBV7-2
size: many
J: TRBJ2-6
D: .

DNA: TGTGCCAGCAACTCCTTCCCGGGGCCCTCCCGGCAAGAGACCCAGTACTTC
CDR3: CASNSFPGPSRQETQYF
V: TRBV6-2/TRBV6-3
size: many
J: TRBJ2-5
D: .

DNA: TGCGCCAGCAGCTGGAGCACAGATACGCAGTATTTT
CDR3: CASSWSTDTQYF
V: TRBV5-1
size: many
J: TRBJ2-3
D: .

DNA: TGCAGTGCTAGGGAGTGGGGGGGGGTAGATACGCAGTATTTT
CDR3: CSAREWGGVDTQYF
V: TRBV20-1
size: many
J: TRBJ2-3
D: TRBD2

DNA: TGTGCCAGCAGCCAAAGAGGACAGGGAGAGACCCAGTACTTC
CDR3: CASSQRGQGETQYF
V: TRBV3-1
size: many
J: TRBJ2-5
D: TRBD1

DNA: TGTGCCAGCAGTTACCTCGACAGGGGCGGTAATTCACCCCTCCACTTT
CDR3: CASSYLDRGGNSPLHF
V: TRBV6-5
size: many
J: TRBJ1-6
D: TRBD1

DNA: TGCAGTGCACCCCCATTGACAGATACGCAGTATTTT
CDR3: CSAPPLTDTQYF
V: TRBV20-1
size: many
J: TRBJ2-3
D: .

DNA: TGTGCCAGCCGATGGACTAGCGGGGGGCCGCGTGTGGGAACAGATACGCAGTATTTT
CDR3: CASRWTSGGPRVGTDTQYF
V: TRBV5-6
size: many
J: TRBJ2-3
D: TRBD2

DNA: TGCAGCGTTGTAGGTCAGGGAATAGGGGAGCAGTTCTTC
CDR3: CSVVGQGIGEQFF
V: TRBV29-1
size: many
J: TRBJ2-1
D: .

DNA: TGTGCCAGCAGCCGACAGGGAAGCAATCAGCCCCAGCATTTT
CDR3: CASSRQGSNQPQHF
V: TRBV7-2
size: many
J: TRBJ1-5
D: TRBD1

DNA: TGTGCCAGCAGTGAGGCAGGGGGGATGGTTTACGAGCAGTACTTC
CDR3: CASSEAGGMVYEQYF
V: TRBV2
size: many
J: TRBJ2-7
D: .

DNA: TGTGCCAGCAGTTTAGCGGGACTATCCAATGAGCAGTTCTTC
CDR3: CASSLAGLSNEQFF
V: TRBV12-3/TRBV12-4
size: many
J: TRBJ2-1
D: TRBD2

DNA: TGCAGCGTTGAGCCGACGGTTGAAGCTTTCTTT
CDR3: CSVEPTVEAFF
V: TRBV29-1
size: many
J: TRBJ1-1
D: .

DNA: TGTGCATTAGGGCTAGCGGGCACAGATACGCAGTATTTT
CDR3: CALGLAGTDTQYF
V: TRBV28
size: many
J: TRBJ2-3
D: TRBD2

DNA: TGTGCCAGCAGCTTGGAAGTCAGCTACTCCTACGAGCAGTACTTC
CDR3: CASSLEVSYSYEQYF
V: TRBV5-6
size: many
J: TRBJ2-7
D: .

DNA: TGTGCCAGCAGCTTCCGGGACTACACCTACGAGCAGTACTTC
CDR3: CASSFRDYTYEQYF
V: TRBV7-9
size: once
J: TRBJ2-7
D: TRBD2

DNA: TGTGCCAGCAGCTTAGGGAAGCCTTTCGACGAGCAGTACTTC
CDR3: CASSLGKPFDEQYF
V: TRBV13
size: many
J: TRBJ2-7
D: .

DNA: TGTGCCAGCAGATCGACACCGAGCTCCTACAATGAGCAGTTCTTC
CDR3: CASRSTPSSYNEQFF
V: TRBV7-1
size: many
J: TRBJ2-1
D: .

DNA: TGCAGTGCCAGTAGGGGCAGGGGATACGCCGGGGAGCTGTTTTTT
CDR3: CSASRGRGYAGELFF
V: TRBV20-1
size: many
J: TRBJ2-2
D: .

DNA: TGCAGTGCCGAAGCTGGGACAGGGCAATATGAGCAGTTCTTC
CDR3: CSAEAGTGQYEQFF
V: TRBV20-1
size: many
J: TRBJ2-1
D: TRBD1

DNA: TGCGCCAGCAGCCCAACTAGCGGGGGCTCCTCCTACGAGCAGTACTTC
CDR3: CASSPTSGGSSYEQYF
V: TRBV4-3
size: many
J: TRBJ2-7
D: TRBD2

DNA: TGTGCTAGCAGCCCAAACGGGGGTACCGGGGAGCTGTTTTTT
CDR3: CASSPNGGTGELFF
V: TRBV7-7
size: many
J: TRBJ2-2
D: .

DNA: TGTGCCAGCTCACCGGGGTGGCAGGGGGCCCATTCACCCCTCCACTTT
CDR3: CASSPGWQGAHSPLHF
V: TRBV18
size: many
J: TRBJ1-6
D: TRBD1

DNA: TGCGCCAGCAGCCAAGACAGGGGACAGCCCCAGCATTTT
CDR3: CASSQDRGQPQHF
V: TRBV4-3
size: many
J: TRBJ1-5
D: .

DNA: TGCGCCAGCAGCTTGGCCCAGGGAACGGACGAGCAGTACTTC
CDR3: CASSLAQGTDEQYF
V: TRBV5-1
size: many
J: TRBJ2-7
D: .

DNA: TGTGCCAGCAGTGGTAGCGGGGATTCCTACAATGAGCAGTTCTTC
CDR3: CASSGSGDSYNEQFF
V: TRBV6-2/TRBV6-3
size: many
J: TRBJ2-1
D: TRBD2

DNA: TGTGCCAGCAACTTTTTTGCAACTAATGAAAAACTGTTTTTT
CDR3: CASNFFATNEKLFF
V: TRBV7-2
size: .
J: TRBJ1-4
D: .

DNA: TGTGCCAGCAGTGACAGGGTCGGGAGCAATCAGCCCCAGCATTTT
CDR3: CASSDRVGSNQPQHF
V: TRBV6-2/TRBV6-3
size: many
J: TRBJ1-5
D: TRBD1

DNA: TGTGCCAGCAGTGGGGGGGCCGCCGAAGCTTTCTTT
CDR3: CASSGGAAEAFF
V: TRBV27
size: many
J: TRBJ1-1
D: .

DNA: TGCAGCGTTGAAGGATGGGACAGCACCGGGGAGCTGTTTTTT
CDR3: CSVEGWDSTGELFF
V: TRBV29-1
size: many
J: TRBJ2-2
D: TRBD1

DNA: TGTGCCAGCTCTTTAGGGGATGTGCAGTATCAGCCCCAGCATTTT
CDR3: CASSLGDVQYQPQHF
V: TRBV18
size: many
J: TRBJ1-5
D: .

DNA: TGCAGTGCTGCCCCCCCACTAGCGGGGGGCAATGAGCAGTTCTTC
CDR3: CSAAPPLAGGNEQFF
V: TRBV20-1
size: many
J: TRBJ2-1
D: TRBD2

DNA: TGCAGTGCTAGCCAGGACAGCTCCTACGAGCAGTACTTC
CDR3: CSASQDSSYEQYF
V: TRBV20-1
size: many
J: TRBJ2-7
D: .

DNA: TGTGCCAGCAGCAAGACAGGGGCCGGGGAGCTGTTTTTT
CDR3: CASSKTGAGELFF
V: TRBV12-3/TRBV12-4
size: many
J: TRBJ2-2
D: TRBD1

DNA: TGTGCCAGCTCACCCCAAGAGACCCAGTACTTC
CDR3: CASSPQETQYF
V: TRBV18
size: many
J: TRBJ2-5
D: .

DNA: TGTGCCAGCAGCCAACACCGGGACAGGCCCTATGGCTACACCTTC
CDR3: CASSQHRDRPYGYTF
V: TRBV3-1
size: many
J: TRBJ1-2
D: TRBD1